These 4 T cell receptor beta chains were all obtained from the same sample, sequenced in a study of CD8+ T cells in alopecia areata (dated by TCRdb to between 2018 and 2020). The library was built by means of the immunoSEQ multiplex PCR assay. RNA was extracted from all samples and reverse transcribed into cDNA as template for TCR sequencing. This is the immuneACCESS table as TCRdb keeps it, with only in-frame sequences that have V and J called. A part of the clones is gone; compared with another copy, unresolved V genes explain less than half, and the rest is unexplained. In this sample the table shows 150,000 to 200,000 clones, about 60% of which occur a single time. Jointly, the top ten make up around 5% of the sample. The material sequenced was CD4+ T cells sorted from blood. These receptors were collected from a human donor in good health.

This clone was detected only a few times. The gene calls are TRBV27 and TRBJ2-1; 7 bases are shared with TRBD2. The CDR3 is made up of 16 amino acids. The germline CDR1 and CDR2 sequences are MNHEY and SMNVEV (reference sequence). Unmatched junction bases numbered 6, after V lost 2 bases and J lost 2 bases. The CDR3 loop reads CASSLLAVYPYNEQFF. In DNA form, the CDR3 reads TGTGCCAGCAGTTTACTAGCGGTCTACCCCTACAATGAGCAGTTCTTC.

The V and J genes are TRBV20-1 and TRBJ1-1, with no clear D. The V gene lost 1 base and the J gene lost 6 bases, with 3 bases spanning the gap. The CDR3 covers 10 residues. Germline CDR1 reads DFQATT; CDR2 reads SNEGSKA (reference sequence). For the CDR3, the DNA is TGCAGTGCTAGAGGCCCTGAAGCTTTCTTT. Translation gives CSARGPEAFF.

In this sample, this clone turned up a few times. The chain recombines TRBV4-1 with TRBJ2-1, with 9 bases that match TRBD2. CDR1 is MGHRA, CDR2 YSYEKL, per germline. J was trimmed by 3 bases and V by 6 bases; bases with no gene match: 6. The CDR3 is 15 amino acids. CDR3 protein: CASRWTSANYNEQFF. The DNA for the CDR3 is TGCGCCAGCAGGTGGACTAGCGCGAACTACAATGAGCAGTTCTTC.

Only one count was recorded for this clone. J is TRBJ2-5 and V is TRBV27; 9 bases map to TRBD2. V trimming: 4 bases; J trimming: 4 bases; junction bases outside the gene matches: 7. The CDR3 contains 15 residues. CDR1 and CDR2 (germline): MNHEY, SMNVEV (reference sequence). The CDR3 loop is CASSSLRAGGETQYF. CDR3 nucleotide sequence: TGTGCCAGCAGTTCCCTTCGAGCGGGAGGAGAGACCCAGTACTTC.